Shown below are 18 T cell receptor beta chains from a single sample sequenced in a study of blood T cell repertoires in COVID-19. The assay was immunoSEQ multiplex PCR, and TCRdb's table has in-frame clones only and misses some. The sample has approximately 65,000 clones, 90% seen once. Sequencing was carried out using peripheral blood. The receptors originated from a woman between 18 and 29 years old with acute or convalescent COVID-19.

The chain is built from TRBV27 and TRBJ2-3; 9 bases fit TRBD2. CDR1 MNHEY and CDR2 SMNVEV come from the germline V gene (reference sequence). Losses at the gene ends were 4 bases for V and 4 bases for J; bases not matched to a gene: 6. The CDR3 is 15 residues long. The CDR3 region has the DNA TGTGCCAGCAGTTCTAATAGCGGGAGACCAGATACGCAGTATTTT. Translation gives CASSSNSGRPDTQYF.

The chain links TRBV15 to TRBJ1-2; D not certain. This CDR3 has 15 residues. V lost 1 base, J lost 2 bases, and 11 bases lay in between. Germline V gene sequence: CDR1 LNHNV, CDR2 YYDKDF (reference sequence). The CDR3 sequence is CATSRVPVENYGYTF. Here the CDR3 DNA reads TGTGCCACCAGCAGAGTTCCAGTGGAGAACTATGGCTACACCTTC.

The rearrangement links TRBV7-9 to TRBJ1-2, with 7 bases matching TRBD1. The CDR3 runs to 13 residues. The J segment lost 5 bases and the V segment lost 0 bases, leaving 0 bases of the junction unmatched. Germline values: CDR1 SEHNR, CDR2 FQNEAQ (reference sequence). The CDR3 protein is CASSLATGYGYTF. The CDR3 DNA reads TGTGCCAGCAGCTTAGCGACAGGGTATGGCTACACCTTC.

The CDR3 bases are TGTGCCACCAGCAGAGATCCCCTAGCGGGAGATAGCCCCTACGAGCAGTACTTC. Translating it yields CATSRDPLAGDSPYEQYF. The chain is built from TRBV15 and TRBJ2-7; 10 positions agree with TRBD2. V shed 0 bases and J 2 bases; nucleotides not matched to a gene: 10. CDR3 length: 18 residues. CDR1 is LNHNV and CDR2 is YYDKDF in the germline V gene (reference sequence).

CDR3 sequence: CASSLGSQETQYF. Written as DNA, the CDR3 is TGCGCCAGCAGCTTGGGTAGCCAAGAGACCCAGTACTTC. The chain joins TRBV5-1 to TRBJ2-5; D unclear. The V end lost 0 bases, the J end lost 1 base, and 4 bases lay between the germline ends. This CDR3 contains 13 residues. CDR1 SGHRS and CDR2 YFSETQ come from the germline V gene.

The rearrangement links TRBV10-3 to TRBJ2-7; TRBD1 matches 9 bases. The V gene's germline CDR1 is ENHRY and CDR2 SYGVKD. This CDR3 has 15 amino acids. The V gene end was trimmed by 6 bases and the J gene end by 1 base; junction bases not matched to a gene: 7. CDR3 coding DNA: TGTGCCATCAGGAAGGACAGGGGCAGTTCCTACGAGCAGTACTTC. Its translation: CAIRKDRGSSYEQYF.

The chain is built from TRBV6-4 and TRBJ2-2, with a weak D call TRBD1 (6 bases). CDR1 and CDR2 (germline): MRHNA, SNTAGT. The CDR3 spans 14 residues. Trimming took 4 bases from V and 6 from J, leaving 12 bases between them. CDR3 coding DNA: TGTGCCAGCAGTGCCGGGACATCTTCCGGGGAGCTGTTTTTT. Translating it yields CASSAGTSSGELFF.

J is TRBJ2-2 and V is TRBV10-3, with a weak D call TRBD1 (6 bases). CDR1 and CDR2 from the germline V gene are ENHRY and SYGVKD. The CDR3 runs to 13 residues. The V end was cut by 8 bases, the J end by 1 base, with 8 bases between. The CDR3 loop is CAIQQGNTGELFF. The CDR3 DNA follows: TGTGCCATCCAACAGGGGAACACCGGGGAGCTGTTTTTT.

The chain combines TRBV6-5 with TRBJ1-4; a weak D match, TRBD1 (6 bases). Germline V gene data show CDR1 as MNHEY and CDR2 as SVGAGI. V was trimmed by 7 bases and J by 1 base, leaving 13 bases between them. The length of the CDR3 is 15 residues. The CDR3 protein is CASTRRQETNEKLFF. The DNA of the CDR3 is TGTGCCAGCACTAGAAGACAGGAAACTAATGAAAAACTGTTTTTT.

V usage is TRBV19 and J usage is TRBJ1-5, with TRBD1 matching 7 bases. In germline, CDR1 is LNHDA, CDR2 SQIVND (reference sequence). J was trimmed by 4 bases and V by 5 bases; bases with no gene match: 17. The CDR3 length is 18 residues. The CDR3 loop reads CASSSETGRPGENQPQHF. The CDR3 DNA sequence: TGTGCCAGTAGTTCAGAGACAGGGCGCCCAGGCGAGAATCAGCCCCAGCATTTT.

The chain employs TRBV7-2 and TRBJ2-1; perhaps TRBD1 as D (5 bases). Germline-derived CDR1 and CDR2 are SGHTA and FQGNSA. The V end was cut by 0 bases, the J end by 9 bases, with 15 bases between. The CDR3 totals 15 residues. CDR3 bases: TGTGCCAGCAGCTTAGCTCGGCAGGGCGGCAGTGAGCAGTTCTTC. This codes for CASSLARQGGSEQFF.

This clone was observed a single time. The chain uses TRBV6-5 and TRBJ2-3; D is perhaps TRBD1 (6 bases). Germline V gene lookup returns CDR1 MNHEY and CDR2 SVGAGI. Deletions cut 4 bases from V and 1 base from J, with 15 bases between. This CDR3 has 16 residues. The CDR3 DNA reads TGTGCCAGCAGTTTCCGGGACATTTCTCGCACAGATACGCAGTATTTT. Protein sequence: CASSFRDISRTDTQYF.

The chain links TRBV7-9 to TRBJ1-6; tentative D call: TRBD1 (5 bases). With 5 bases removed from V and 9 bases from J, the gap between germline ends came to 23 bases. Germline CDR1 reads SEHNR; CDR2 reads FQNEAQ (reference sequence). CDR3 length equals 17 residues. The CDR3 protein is CASSPSGGKRSSSPLHF. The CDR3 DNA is TGTGCCAGCAGCCCCAGCGGGGGGAAAAGGAGTTCTTCACCCCTCCACTTT.

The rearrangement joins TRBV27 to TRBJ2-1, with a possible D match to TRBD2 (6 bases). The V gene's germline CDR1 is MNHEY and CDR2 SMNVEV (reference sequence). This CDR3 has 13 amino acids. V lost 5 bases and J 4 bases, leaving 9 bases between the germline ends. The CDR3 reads CASSPGLYNEQFF. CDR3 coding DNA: TGTGCCAGCAGTCCGGGACTTTACAATGAGCAGTTCTTC.

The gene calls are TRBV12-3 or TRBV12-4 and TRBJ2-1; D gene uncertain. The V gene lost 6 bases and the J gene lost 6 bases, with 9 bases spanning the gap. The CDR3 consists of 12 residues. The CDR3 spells CASRNNLNEQFF. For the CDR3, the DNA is TGTGCCAGCAGAAACAACCTCAATGAGCAGTTCTTC.

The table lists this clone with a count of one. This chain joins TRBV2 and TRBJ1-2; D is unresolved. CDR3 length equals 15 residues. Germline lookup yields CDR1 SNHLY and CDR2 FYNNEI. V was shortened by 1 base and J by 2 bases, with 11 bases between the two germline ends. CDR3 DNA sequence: TGTGCCAGCAGTGAAGTGGCAGGAATCAACTATGGCTACACCTTC. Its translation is CASSEVAGINYGYTF.

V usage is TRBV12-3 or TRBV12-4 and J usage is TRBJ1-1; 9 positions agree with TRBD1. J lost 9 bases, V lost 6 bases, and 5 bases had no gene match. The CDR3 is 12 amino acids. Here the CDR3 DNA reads TGTGCCAGCAGCCAGACAGGGGGAAAAGCTTTCTTT. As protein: CASSQTGGKAFF.

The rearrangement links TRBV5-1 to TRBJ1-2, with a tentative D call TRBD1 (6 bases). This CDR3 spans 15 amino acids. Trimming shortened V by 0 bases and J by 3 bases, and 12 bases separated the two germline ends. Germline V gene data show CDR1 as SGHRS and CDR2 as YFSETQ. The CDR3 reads CASSLDDDRHYGYTF. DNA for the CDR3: TGCGCCAGCAGCTTGGACGATGACAGGCACTATGGCTACACCTTC. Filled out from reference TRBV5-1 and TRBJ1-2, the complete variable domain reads KAGVTQTPRYLIKTRGQQVTLSCSPISGHRSVSWYQQTPGQGLQFLFEYFSETQRNKGNFPGRFSGRQFSNSRSEMNVSTLELGDSALYLCASSLDDDRHYGYTFGSGTRLTVV.